The source of this T cell receptor beta chain is a study of blood T cell repertoires in COVID-19. Turning to the study itself: Sites in the United States, Italy and Spain provided acute and convalescent COVID-19 samples. Nucleic acid was either cDNA or gDNA, and it came from T cells, B-cell-depleted T cells, or PBMCs.

V was clipped by 5 bases and J by 0 bases, with 10 bases between them. The CDR3 covers 13 residues. CDR1 SQVTM and CDR2 ANQGSEA come from the germline V gene. Original processing methods: Nucleated cell counts were estimated from reference gene primer amplification. Clones were sequenced by immunoSEQ multiplex PCR, and TCRdb holds only the in-frame ones, with some missing. V, J and clone size derive from that table, while D and trimming were established from the DNA sequence. The sample yields 310,000 or so clones, more than 70% seen once. The sequencing sample was made of peripheral blood. The chain carries TRBV29-1 and TRBJ1-1, with D maybe TRBD1 (6 bases). This TCR came from a man younger than 35 who had recovered from COVID-19. The CDR3 nucleotides read TGCAGCGTTCTGACAGGAGTGAACACTGAAGCTTTCTTT. Its translation: CSVLTGVNTEAFF.